This T cell receptor (beta chain) originates from a study of T cells in Graves' hyperthyroidism and ophthalmopathy. Study observations and caveats: Stable hyperthyroidism was separated from ophthalmopathy by a model based on 13 V-J features. The model made its ophthalmopathy prediction, and onset followed a median about 6 months later.

Researchers took RNA transcripts and amplified the TCR beta CDR3 regions from them. The primer set for the first-round RT-PCR of the TCR CDR3 was HTBI. From the multiplex PCR reads, TCRdb called clonotypes with MiXCR, one entry per CDR3 protein. The sample holds around 660,000 distinct CDR3 sequences, 45% seen once. V was trimmed by 7 bases and J by 3 bases, leaving 15 bases between them. This CDR3 spans 13 amino acids. The V gene's germline CDR1 is SQVTM and CDR2 ANQGSEA. This clonotype was observed at least ten times. Its target is unknown. Thyroid ultrasound, orbital computed tomography, clinical symptoms, and serum thyroxine and TRAb underpinned diagnoses.

This TCR was sampled from an adult man with Graves' disease, either hyperthyroidism or ophthalmopathy (not recorded which). V usage is TRBV29-1 and J usage is TRBJ1-1; possibly TRBD1 for D (6 bases). Sequenced: peripheral blood or thyroid tissue (not recorded which). The CDR3 DNA follows: TGCAGCGCGGGGCACAGGGCGGACACTGAAGCTTTCTTT. It codes for CSAGHRADTEAFF.